This T cell receptor (beta chain) derives from a study of T cells in Graves' hyperthyroidism and ophthalmopathy. Regarding the study as a whole: Before onset, ophthalmopathy was predicted by the model a median roughly 6.8 months earlier.

Germline-derived CDR1 and CDR2 are LNHDA and SQIVND (reference sequence). J was trimmed by 5 bases and V by 1 base; bases with no gene match: 5. The CDR3 consists of 16 residues. In its sample, this clonotype was seen many times. The antigen is undetermined. It was RNA transcripts that yielded the amplified TCR beta CDR3 regions. A first-round RT-PCR of the TCR CDR3 used the HTBI primer set. TCRdb called the multiplex PCR reads again in MiXCR, with one record for every CDR3 protein. Counted here are 700,000 or so distinct CDR3 sequences, around 15% occurring once; the ten biggest clones make up 12%. V is TRBV19 and J is TRBJ2-2, with 9 bases lining up with TRBD1. The sequencing input was blood. This TCR came from a woman between 45 and 60 years old with Graves' ophthalmopathy. The CDR3 coding sequence is TGTGCCAGTAGTATAGGATGGGACAGGGAGACCGGGGAGCTGTTTTTT. Translated, it gives CASSIGWDRETGELFF. The variable domain in full, with the rest retrieved from reference TRBV19 and TRBJ2-2, is DGGITQSPKYLFRKEGQNVTLSCEQNLNHDAMYWYRQDPGQGLRLIYYSQIVNDFQKGDIAEGYSVSREKKESFPLTVTSAQKNPTAFYLCASSIGWDRETGELFFGEGSRLTVL.